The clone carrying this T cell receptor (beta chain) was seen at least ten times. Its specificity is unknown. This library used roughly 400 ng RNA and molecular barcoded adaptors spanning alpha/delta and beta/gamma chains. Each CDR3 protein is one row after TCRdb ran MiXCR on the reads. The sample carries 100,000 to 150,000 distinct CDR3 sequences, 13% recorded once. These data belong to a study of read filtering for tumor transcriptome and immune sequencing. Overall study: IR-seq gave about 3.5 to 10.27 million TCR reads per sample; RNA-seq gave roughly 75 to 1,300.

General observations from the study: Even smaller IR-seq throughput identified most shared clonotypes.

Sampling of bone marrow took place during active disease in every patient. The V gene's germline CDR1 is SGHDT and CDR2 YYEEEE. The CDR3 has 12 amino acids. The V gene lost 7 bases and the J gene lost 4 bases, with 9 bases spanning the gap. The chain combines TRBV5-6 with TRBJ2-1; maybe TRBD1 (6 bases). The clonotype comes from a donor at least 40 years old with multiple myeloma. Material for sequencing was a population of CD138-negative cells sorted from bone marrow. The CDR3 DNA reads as TGTGCCAGCCGGACAGATTACAATGAGCAGTTCTTC. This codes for CASRTDYNEQFF.